Shown below are 25 T cell receptor beta chains from a single sample sequenced in a study of early T cells in non-severe SARS-CoV-2 infection. MiXCR, run by TCRdb on the 5' RACE reads, gives a single entry per CDR3 protein. The sample carries tens of thousands of distinct CDR3 sequences, 10% recorded once. The sample was whole blood, taken at baseline. These receptors originate from an adult who was a healthcare worker with PCR-confirmed SARS-CoV-2 infection or an uninfected control (not recorded which).

This chain joins TRBV7-3 and TRBJ2-7, with TRBD2 matching 8 bases. The CDR3 extends over 15 amino acids. J lost 5 bases, V lost 5 bases, and 11 bases had no gene match. The germline gives CDR1 SGHTA, CDR2 FQGTGA. The chain's CDR3 is CASSRGGRSANEQYF. In nucleotides, the CDR3 is TGTGCCAGCAGCCGGGGGGGCCGTTCTGCGAACGAGCAGTACTTC.

This chain uses TRBV4-1 with TRBJ2-7; a weak D match, TRBD1 (5 bases). Germline CDR1 and CDR2: MGHRA and YSYEKL. This CDR3 region has 14 residues. The V end was cut by 2 bases, the J end by 6 bases, with 14 bases between. CDR3 region: CASSQQGYLGEQYF. The DNA of the CDR3 is TGCGCCAGCAGCCAACAGGGCTACCTGGGCGAGCAGTACTTC.

Many counts were recorded for this clonotype. The chain employs TRBV30 and TRBJ1-1; D ambiguous. There are 11 residues in the CDR3. Trimming shortened V by 8 bases and J by 1 base, and 8 bases separated the two germline ends. Germline lookup yields CDR1 GTSNPN and CDR2 SVGIG (reference sequence). CDR3 protein: CARRENTEAFF. In nucleotides, the CDR3 is TGTGCCAGAAGGGAGAACACTGAAGCTTTCTTT. Supplemented by reference TRBV30 and TRBJ1-1, the full variable domain reads SQTIHQWPATLVQPVGSPLSLECTVEGTSNPNLYWYRQAAGRGLQLLFYSVGIGQISSEVPQNLSASRPQDRQFILSSKKLLLSDSGFYLCARRENTEAFFGQGTRLTVV.

This clonotype has a handful of counts. The gene calls are TRBV15 and TRBJ2-3, with D possibly being TRBD1 or TRBD2 (5 bases each). V shed 4 bases and J shed 10 bases, with 18 bases lying between them. CDR3 size: 14 residues. Per the germline V gene, CDR1 is LNHNV and CDR2 is YYDKDF (reference sequence). This chain's CDR3 is CATSIGGARLSQYF. CDR3 DNA sequence: TGTGCCACCAGCATTGGGGGAGCCAGATTATCGCAGTATTTT. The full variable domain, its missing parts supplied by reference TRBV15 and TRBJ2-3, is DAMVIQNPRYQVTQFGKPVTLSCSQTLNHNVMYWYQQKSSQAPKLLFHYYDKDFNNEADTPDNFQSRRPNTSFCFLDIRSPGLGDTAMYLCATSIGGARLSQYFGPGTRLTVL.

Ten or more counts support this clonotype. The chain couples TRBV20-1 to TRBJ2-2; D possibly uses TRBD1 or TRBD2 (5 bases each). Between the trimmed V and J ends, which lost 3 bases and 9 bases, there was a span of 20 bases. The CDR3 sequence is 15 residues long. Germline CDR1 reads DFQATT; CDR2 reads SNEGSKA (reference sequence). The CDR3 is CSARGENGPRRELFF. CDR3 nucleotide sequence: TGCAGTGCTAGGGGGGAAAACGGTCCCCGACGGGAGCTGTTTTTT.

The V call is TRBV5-4, the J call TRBJ2-7; 10 bases are a match to TRBD1. This CDR3 comprises 14 residues. CDR1 is SGHNT, CDR2 YYREEE, per germline (reference sequence). J lost 1 base, V lost 4 bases, and 2 bases had no gene match. In nucleotides, the CDR3 is TGTGCCAGCAGCCGACAGGGGGCGTCCTACGAGCAGTACTTC. Encoded protein: CASSRQGASYEQYF.

The V call is TRBV12-3 or TRBV12-4, the J call TRBJ1-3; no clear D. The CDR3 spans 14 residues. V was trimmed by 3 bases and J by 1 base, leaving 7 bases between them. CDR3 bases: TGTGCCAGCAGTTTCGCCAATTCTGGAAACACCATATATTTT. Its translation is CASSFANSGNTIYF.

In this sample, this clonotype turned up many times. This chain uses TRBV7-6 with TRBJ2-5; D is unclear. Deletions cut 6 bases from V and 3 bases from J, with 5 bases between. The CDR3 totals 11 residues. Germline CDR1 reads SGHVS; CDR2 reads FNYEAQ. CDR3 nucleotides: TGTGCCAGCAGTAGGGAAGAGACCCAGTACTTC. This translates into CASSREETQYF.

This clonotype was recorded many times. V and J are TRBV7-6 and TRBJ2-2, with D possibly being TRBD2 (7 bases). The V end was cut by 1 base, the J end by 3 bases, with 12 bases between. CDR1 and CDR2 from the germline V gene are SGHVS and FNYEAQ. CDR3 length: 16 amino acids. The CDR3 loop is CASSLEGGAHTGELFF. CDR3 nucleotides: TGTGCCAGCAGCTTAGAAGGGGGGGCTCACACCGGGGAGCTGTTTTTT. Looking up the rest from reference TRBV7-6 and TRBJ2-2 gives the full variable domain: GAGVSQSPRYKVTKRGQDVALRCDPISGHVSLYWYRQALGQGPEFLTYFNYEAQQDKSGLPNDRFSAERPEGSISTLTIQRTEQRDSAMYRCASSLEGGAHTGELFFGEGSRLTVL.

This clonotype was seen ten or more times. The chain recombines TRBV19 with TRBJ1-5, with 10 bases identical to TRBD1. Germline CDR1 is LNHDA and CDR2 is SQIVND (reference sequence). The CDR3 has 16 residues. The V and J ends lost 6 bases and 6 bases, in that order; junction bases with no gene match: 11. This CDR3 is CASSWQTGGSSQPQHF. As DNA, the CDR3 is TGTGCCAGTAGCTGGCAGACAGGGGGCTCTAGTCAGCCCCAGCATTTT.

The sample holds a few counts of this clonotype. The chain combines TRBV20-1 with TRBJ2-3, with D tentatively TRBD1 (5 bases). CDR3 length: 18 residues. V shed 0 bases and J shed 1 base, with 20 bases lying between them. CDR1 and CDR2 (germline): DFQATT, SNEGSKA (reference sequence). The CDR3 sequence is CSARDRQGIFVGTDTQYF. The CDR3 DNA reads as TGCAGTGCTAGAGATCGTCAGGGCATCTTCGTGGGCACAGATACGCAGTATTTT.

This clonotype was seen only a few times. This chain joins TRBV6-2 or TRBV6-3 and TRBJ2-7; 7 bases are a match to TRBD2. CDR3 size: 12 residues. The V gene's germline CDR1 is MNHEY and CDR2 SVGEGT. The junction had 11 bases not matched to a gene; V was cut back by 5 bases and J by 13 bases. The CDR3 region has the DNA TGTGCCAGCAGTACGCCTAGCGGCCCGGAATACTTC. It is translated as CASSTPSGPEYF.

This clonotype was counted many times. CDR3 nucleotide sequence: TGTGCCAGCAGCTCAAGCTCGACTTGGGATACGCAGTATTTT. It is translated as CASSSSSTWDTQYF. J is TRBJ2-3 and V is TRBV13; D ambiguous. The CDR3 is made up of 14 amino acids. Per germline, CDR1 PRHDT and CDR2 FYEKMQ (reference sequence). V was trimmed by 4 bases and J by 6 bases, leaving 14 bases between them. The full variable domain, its missing parts supplied by reference TRBV13 and TRBJ2-3, is AAGVIQSPRHLIKEKRETATLKCYPIPRHDTVYWYQQGPGQDPQFLISFYEKMQSDKGSIPDRFSAQQFSDYHSELNMSSLELGDSALYFCASSSSSTWDTQYFGPGTRLTVL.

The V and J genes are TRBV20-1 and TRBJ2-7; TRBD1 might be the D (8 bases). This CDR3 is built from 16 residues. Trimming pared 6 bases from V and 5 bases from J, leaving 26 bases between. Germline V gene data show CDR1 as DFQATT and CDR2 as SNEGSKA (reference sequence). The CDR3 sequence is CSAGGATGAPADEQYF. In DNA, the CDR3 is TGCAGTGCGGGGGGGGCGACAGGGGCTCCCGCGGACGAGCAGTACTTC.

This clonotype appeared a few times. The chain joins TRBV6-5 to TRBJ2-5, with 9 positions matching TRBD1. The CDR3 covers 15 residues. Per the germline V gene, CDR1 is MNHEY and CDR2 is SVGAGI. V was clipped by 6 bases and J by 3 bases; unmatched bases: 8. The CDR3 DNA sequence: TGTGCCAGCAGAATGACAGGGGGTATCGAAGAGACCCAGTACTTC. Translated, it gives CASRMTGGIEETQYF.

With regard to this clonotype: This sequence may be a read error, since a much larger clone differs from it by one base. The chain is built from TRBV5-1 and TRBJ2-7; TRBD2 is a possible D gene (6 bases). Trimming cost V 7 bases and J 1 base, with 15 bases left between them. The CDR3 totals 14 residues. Germline assignment: CDR1 SGHRS and CDR2 YFSETQ. The CDR3 loop is CASHRNSGSYEQYF. CDR3 nucleotides: TGCGCCAGCCACCGGAATAGCGGATCCTACGAGCAGTACTTC.

This clonotype has at least ten counts. The chain couples TRBV29-1 to TRBJ2-1; D assignment may be TRBD1 or TRBD2 (5 bases each). Germline V lookup: CDR1 SQVTM, CDR2 ANQGSEA. Between the trimmed V and J ends, which lost 7 bases and 8 bases, there was a span of 12 bases. This CDR3 spans 11 amino acids. The CDR3 here is CSAREWDEQFF. In nucleotides, the CDR3 is TGCAGCGCCAGGGAGTGGGATGAGCAGTTCTTC.

This clonotype was counted a few times. The genes are TRBV6-5 and TRBJ1-6, with TRBD1 identical over 8 bases. The germline CDR1 and CDR2 sequences are MNHEY and SVGAGI. The CDR3 is 16 residues long. V shed 2 bases and J 5 bases; nucleotides not matched to a gene: 5. The CDR3 region is CASSYGQGLDNSPLHF. The DNA for the CDR3 is TGTGCCAGCAGTTACGGACAGGGCTTAGATAATTCACCCCTCCACTTT.

This clonotype was seen ten or more times. This chain links TRBV7-2 with TRBJ2-7; D gene ambiguous. V was clipped by 6 bases and J by 3 bases, with 9 bases between them. Germline V gene lookup returns CDR1 SGHTA and CDR2 FQGNSA. The CDR3 length is 12 residues. As DNA, the CDR3 is TGTGCCAGCAGTTCATCCAGCTACGAGCAGTACTTC. Translation gives CASSSSSYEQYF.

This clonotype was detected only a few times. The chain has TRBV7-9 and TRBJ2-3; no clear D. V lost 2 bases and J lost 0, with 12 bases in between. The CDR3 consists of 16 residues. Germline CDR1 reads SEHNR; CDR2 reads FQNEAQ (reference sequence). The CDR3 region is CASSLSRLPSTDTQYF. CDR3 nucleotides: TGTGCCAGCAGCTTAAGTCGGCTACCCAGCACAGATACGCAGTATTTT.

This rearrangement joins TRBV29-1 to TRBJ2-7; D ambiguous. The CDR3 runs to 10 residues. Trimming stripped 5 bases from V and 5 bases from J, with 7 bases between. The germline V gene has CDR1 SQVTM and CDR2 ANQGSEA. The CDR3 DNA reads as TGCAGCGTTAAGGAACACGAGCAGTACTTC. It translates to CSVKEHEQYF.

The rearrangement uses TRBV6-2 or TRBV6-3 and TRBJ2-3; 8 bases match TRBD1. This CDR3 region has 14 residues. After removal of 9 bases from V and 2 bases from J, the junction contained 7 bases not matched to a gene. Germline V gene lookup returns CDR1 MNHEY and CDR2 SVGEGT. CDR3 bases: TGTGCCAGTGTGGAGACAGGGGTCACAGATACGCAGTATTTT. Residues: CASVETGVTDTQYF.

The V call is TRBV7-6, the J call TRBJ1-2; 8 bases agree with TRBD1. With 5 bases clipped from V and 2 bases from J, the junction kept 7 bases outside the gene matches. Germline V lookup: CDR1 SGHVS, CDR2 FNYEAQ. The CDR3 length is 15 residues. The CDR3 here is CASSTRQGTNYGYTF. CDR3 sequence (DNA): TGTGCCAGCAGCACCCGACAGGGGACAAACTATGGCTACACCTTC.

At least ten counts were recorded for this clonotype. The J gene is TRBJ2-7, the V gene TRBV30, with TRBD1 matching 8 bases. Germline-derived CDR1 and CDR2 are GTSNPN and SVGIG (reference sequence). This CDR3 contains 15 residues. The junction had 16 bases not matched to a gene; V was cut back by 5 bases and J by 7 bases. The DNA of the CDR3 is TGTGCCTGGCGCTTCCGGGACAGGATAACGGGGGAGCAGTACTTC. Residues: CAWRFRDRITGEQYF. Using reference TRBV30 and TRBJ2-7 for the parts outside the CDR3, the full variable domain is SQTIHQWPATLVQPVGSPLSLECTVEGTSNPNLYWYRQAAGRGLQLLFYSVGIGQISSEVPQNLSASRPQDRQFILSSKKLLLSDSGFYLCAWRFRDRITGEQYFGPGTRLTVT.

This clonotype was seen repeatedly, ten times or more. The rearrangement joins TRBV6-4 to TRBJ1-1, with 10 bases identical to TRBD1. The length of the CDR3 is 15 residues. The ends lost 6 bases at V and 3 bases at J; junction bases unmatched: 7. Germline assignment: CDR1 MRHNA and CDR2 SNTAGT. The CDR3 region is CASRKDRGFDTEAFF. Here the CDR3 DNA reads TGTGCCAGCAGGAAGGACAGGGGGTTCGACACTGAAGCTTTCTTT.